The entry that follows covers one T cell receptor (beta chain) sequence. PCR involved 60 Vbeta and 13 Jbeta primers. Here immunoSEQ multiplex PCR was the method, and the copy in TCRdb shows in-frame clones only, minus some. This table has 75,000 to 95,000 clones, 65% to 85% appearing once. The data are from a study of cytomegalovirus exposure and HLA in healthy donors. The specimen was PBMCs. The receptor was isolated from a man in his forties or fifties in good health and CMV-seronegative.

CDR3 amino acids: CASSSGPGLEYF. CDR3 nucleotides: TGTGCCAGCAGCAGTGGACCGGGACTAGAGTACTTC. The rearrangement links TRBV5-4 to TRBJ2-5; 8 bases are a match to TRBD2. There are 12 residues in the CDR3. The germline V gene has CDR1 SGHNT and CDR2 YYREEE (reference sequence). The V and J ends lost 4 bases and 12 bases, in that order; junction bases with no gene match: 8.